This TCR beta chain stems from a study of a mutant IDH1 vaccine in newly diagnosed glioma. Study context: Treated patients had a mean age of 40.4 years and a sex split that was roughly 60% male and roughly 38% female. In the visit schedule, V12 fell in week 35, while V13 fell in week 47.

About this clone itself: Its antigen is not identified.

Assay used: immunoSEQ multiplex PCR; TCRdb lists only in-frame clones, some missing. The sample includes about 41,000 clones, over 75% of them seen just once. CDR1 is LNHDA, CDR2 SQIVND, per germline (reference sequence). The junction had 5 bases not matched to a gene; V was cut back by 10 bases and J by 2 bases. There are 13 residues in the CDR3. Time point described: week 35, safety follow-up. Every single dose of the vaccine, 300 ug of mutant IDH1 20-mer peptide, came with topical imiquimod. Astrocytomas found in donors were new, WHO grade 3 or 4, IDH1-mutant and ATRX-lost. This chain joins TRBV19 and TRBJ2-1, with 7 bases aligning to TRBD1. The starting material was PBMCs, obtained from a glioma patient whose treatment included an IDH1 peptide vaccine. This TCR was sampled from a man aged 35 to 55 with glioma. The CDR3 DNA reads as TGTGCCACCAAGGGACAGACCTACAATGAGCAGTTCTTC. It encodes CATKGQTYNEQFF.